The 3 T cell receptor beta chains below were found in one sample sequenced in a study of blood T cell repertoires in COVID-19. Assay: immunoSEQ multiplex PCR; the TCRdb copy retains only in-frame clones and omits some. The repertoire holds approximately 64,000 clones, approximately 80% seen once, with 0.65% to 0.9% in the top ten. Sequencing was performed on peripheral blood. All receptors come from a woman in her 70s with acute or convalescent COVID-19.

The DNA for the CDR3 is TGTGCCTGGAGTTCTGGACTAGCGGGTAGCTCCTACAATGAGCAGTTCTTC. Amino acid sequence: CAWSSGLAGSSYNEQFF. This chain connects TRBV30 to TRBJ2-1, with 11 positions matching TRBD2. Germline V gene lookup returns CDR1 GTSNPN and CDR2 SVGIG (reference sequence). CDR3 length equals 17 residues. V gave up 2 bases and J gave up 0 bases; unmatched junction bases: 6.

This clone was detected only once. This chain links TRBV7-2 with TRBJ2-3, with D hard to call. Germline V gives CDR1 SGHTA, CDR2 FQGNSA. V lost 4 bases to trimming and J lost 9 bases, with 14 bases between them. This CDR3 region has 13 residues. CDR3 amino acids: CASSSESSRTQYF. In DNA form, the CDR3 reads TGTGCCAGCAGCTCCGAAAGCTCGAGGACGCAGTATTTT.

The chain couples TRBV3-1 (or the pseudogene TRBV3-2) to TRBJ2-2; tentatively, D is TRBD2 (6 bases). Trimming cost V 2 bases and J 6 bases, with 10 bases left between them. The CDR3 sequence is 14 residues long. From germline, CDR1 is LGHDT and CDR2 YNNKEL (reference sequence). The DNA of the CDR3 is TGTGCCAGCAGCCAAAATAGCGGTTCCGGGGAGCTGTTTTTT. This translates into CASSQNSGSGELFF.